The sequence of this TCR beta chain was determined in a study of post-analysis software for immune sequencing data. Study context: Included among the disease courses, which were recorded for the cohort, were relapsing-remitting, secondary progressive and progressive-relapsing multiple sclerosis.

Tagging with unique molecular identifiers was a feature of the TCR beta cDNA libraries. Yield was some 500,000 cDNA molecules from around 0.96 to 9.9 million T cells. TCRdb reprocessed the PCR reads via MiXCR and lists one record per CDR3 protein. The sample lists about 770,000 distinct CDR3 sequences; approximately 44% were seen once. The CDR3 sequence is 13 residues long. CDR1 is MNHNY, CDR2 SVGAGI, per germline (reference sequence). Trimming left V 5 bases short and J 5 bases short, with 11 bases between. A note on this clonotype: Its antigen is as yet unknown.

The study, taken as a whole, reports: Controls significantly exceeded multiple sclerosis patients in normalized Chao1 diversity. Comparison of patients with controls showed roughly five TRBV segments more frequent in patients, TRBV5-6, TRBV5-1 and TRBV20-1 among them. Samples sharing a preparation batch grouped tightly together when assessed by F measure.

The sample taken for sequencing was blood. The rearrangement links TRBV6-6 to TRBJ2-3; perhaps TRBD1 as D (5 bases). The source of this sequence is a girl aged 5 to 17 with multiple sclerosis. DNA of the CDR3: TGTGCCAGCAGTATAAGGGGCCTAGATACGCAGTATTTT. It is translated as CASSIRGLDTQYF.